This TCR beta chain emerged from a study of vaccination effects on CD4 cells after COVID-19. On the study more broadly: Samples were given by two convalescent patients 16 days and one week before vaccination.

V lost 1 base to trimming and J lost 4 bases; unmatched junction nucleotides: 5. The germline V gene encodes CDR1 SGDLS and CDR2 YYNGEE. This CDR3 contains 15 residues. Notes on this clone: Its antigen is not identified.

ViraFEST used viral peptide pools to expand antigen-specific CD4+ T cells before sequencing. Culture proceeded for roughly ten days, and CD4+ T cells were then isolated. Their SARS-CoV-2 infection, verified by PCR, occurred between March and December 2020. On days 3 and 7, fresh IL-2 medium replaced half the medium. TCRdb's table, derived via immunoSEQ multiplex PCR, lists solely in-frame clones and lacks some. The table shows tens of thousands of clones, with 73% occurring only once. Study outcomes and limitations: Following vaccination, convalescents' spike-reactive clones were mostly new ones induced by the vaccine. Convalescent patients numbered few in the study; early post-infection timepoints were missing entirely.

The source material was CD4+ T cells from PBMCs cultured with a peptide pool, sampled before COVID-19 vaccination. The chain joins TRBV9 to TRBJ2-1; 7 bases are a match to TRBD2. This clonotype was obtained from a human donor who had a prior SARS-CoV-2 infection. The CDR3 bases are TGTGCCAGCAGCGTATACGCGGGGGTTTACAATGAGCAGTTCTTC. This codes for CASSVYAGVYNEQFF.